This T cell receptor beta chain was obtained from a study of T cells after yellow fever vaccination. Conversion of TCR transcripts into cDNA relied on 5'RACE template switching, which added a universal primer site and UMIs. MiXCR, applied by TCRdb to the 5' RACE reads, yields one record per CDR3 protein. This sample yields about 330,000 distinct CDR3 sequences, of which approximately 8% are seen a single time; approximately 18% belongs to the top ten. In this sample, this clonotype turned up a few times. Its antigen remains unknown. Per the germline V gene, CDR1 is SGHTA and CDR2 is FQGTGA. Trimming left V 5 bases short and J 10 bases short, with 12 bases between. The CDR3 totals 13 residues. Study findings and constraints: FACS-sorted repertoires could harbor abundant contaminating bulk-population clonotypes. The study re-detected most primary-vaccination clones after the booster (roughly 96% CD4, around 90% CD8). Weaker in magnitude, the secondary response showed a faster peak on day 5 versus 15.

This sample comprised PBMCs, obtained roughly 46 days after the first yellow fever vaccination. The chain combines TRBV7-3 with TRBJ1-6; maybe TRBD1 (6 bases). The sequence was obtained from a young man who received the YFV17D yellow fever vaccine. The CDR3 sequence: CASSALQGSPLHF. For the CDR3, the DNA is TGTGCCAGCAGCGCCCTACAGGGCTCACCCCTCCACTTT.